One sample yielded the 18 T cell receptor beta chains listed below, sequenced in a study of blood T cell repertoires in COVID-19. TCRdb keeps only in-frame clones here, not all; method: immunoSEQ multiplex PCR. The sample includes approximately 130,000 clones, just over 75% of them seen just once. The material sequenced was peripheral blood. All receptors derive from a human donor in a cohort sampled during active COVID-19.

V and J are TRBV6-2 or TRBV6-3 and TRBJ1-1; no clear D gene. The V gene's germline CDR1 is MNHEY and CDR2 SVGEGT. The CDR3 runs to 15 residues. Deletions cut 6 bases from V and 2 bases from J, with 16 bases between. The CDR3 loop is CASSRPADLNTEAFF. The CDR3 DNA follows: TGTGCCAGCAGCCGACCGGCGGATTTAAACACTGAAGCTTTCTTT.

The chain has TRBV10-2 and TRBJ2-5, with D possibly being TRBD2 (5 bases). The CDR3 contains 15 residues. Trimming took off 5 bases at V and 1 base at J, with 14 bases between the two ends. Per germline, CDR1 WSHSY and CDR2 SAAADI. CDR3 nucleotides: TGCGCCAGCAGTACGGGGTCGCCTCTCCAAGAGACCCAGTACTTC. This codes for CASSTGSPLQETQYF.

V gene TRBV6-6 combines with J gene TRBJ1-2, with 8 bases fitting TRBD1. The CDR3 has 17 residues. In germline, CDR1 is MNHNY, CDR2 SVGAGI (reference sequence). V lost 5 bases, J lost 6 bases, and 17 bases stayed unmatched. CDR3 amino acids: CASSPTGGQGSINGYTF. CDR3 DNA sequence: TGTGCCAGCAGTCCGACCGGTGGACAGGGCAGTATTAATGGCTACACCTTC.

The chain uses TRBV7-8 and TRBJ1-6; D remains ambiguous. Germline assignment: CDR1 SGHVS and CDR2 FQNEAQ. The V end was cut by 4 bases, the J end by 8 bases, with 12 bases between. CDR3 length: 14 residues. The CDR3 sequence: CASSYDTTDSPLHF. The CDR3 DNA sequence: TGTGCCAGCAGCTACGACACCACGGATTCACCCCTCCACTTT.

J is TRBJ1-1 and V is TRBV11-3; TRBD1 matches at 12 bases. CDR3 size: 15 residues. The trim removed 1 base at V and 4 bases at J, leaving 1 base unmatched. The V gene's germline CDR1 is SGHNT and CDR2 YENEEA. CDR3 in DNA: TGTGCCAGCAGCTTAGCGGGACAGGGGGCCACTGAAGCTTTCTTT. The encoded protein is CASSLAGQGATEAFF.

The CDR3 is CASSLAGSSGGLSQYF. The CDR3 DNA reads TGTGCCAGCAGCTTAGCCGGGAGTAGCGGGGGACTATCGCAGTACTTC. The chain joins TRBV7-9 to TRBJ2-7, with 9 positions matching TRBD2. V shed 0 bases, J shed 9 bases, and the junction held 12 bases outside the gene matches. Germline lookup yields CDR1 SEHNR and CDR2 FQNEAQ (reference sequence). The CDR3 consists of 16 residues.

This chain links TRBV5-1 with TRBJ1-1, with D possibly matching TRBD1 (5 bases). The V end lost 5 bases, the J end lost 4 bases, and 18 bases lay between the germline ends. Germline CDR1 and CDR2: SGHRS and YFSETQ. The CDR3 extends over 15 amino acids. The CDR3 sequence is CASRFGTNDGTEAFF. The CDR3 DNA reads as TGCGCCAGCAGATTCGGGACTAACGATGGCACTGAAGCTTTCTTT.

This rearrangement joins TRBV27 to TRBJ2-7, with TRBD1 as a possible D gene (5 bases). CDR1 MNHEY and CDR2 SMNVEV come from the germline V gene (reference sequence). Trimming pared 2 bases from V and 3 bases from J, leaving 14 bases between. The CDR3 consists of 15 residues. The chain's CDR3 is CASSLTGGPGYEQYF. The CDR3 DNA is TGTGCCAGCAGTTTAACAGGTGGCCCCGGCTACGAGCAGTACTTC.

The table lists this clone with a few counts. The CDR3: CASSLVRGLSGANVLTF. In DNA, the CDR3 is TGTGCCAGCAGCTTGGTCAGGGGGCTGTCTGGGGCCAACGTCCTGACTTTC. The chain links TRBV5-4 to TRBJ2-6, with 8 bases identical to TRBD1. The CDR3 runs 17 residues. The ends lost 0 bases at V and 1 base at J; junction bases unmatched: 3. Germline CDR1 SGHNT, CDR2 YYREEE (reference sequence).

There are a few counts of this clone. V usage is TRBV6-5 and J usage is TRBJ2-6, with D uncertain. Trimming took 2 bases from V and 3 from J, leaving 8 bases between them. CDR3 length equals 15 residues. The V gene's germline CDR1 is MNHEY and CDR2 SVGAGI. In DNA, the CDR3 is TGTGCCAGCAGTTACGAGCCGGGTGGGGCCAACGTCCTGACTTTC. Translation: CASSYEPGGANVLTF.

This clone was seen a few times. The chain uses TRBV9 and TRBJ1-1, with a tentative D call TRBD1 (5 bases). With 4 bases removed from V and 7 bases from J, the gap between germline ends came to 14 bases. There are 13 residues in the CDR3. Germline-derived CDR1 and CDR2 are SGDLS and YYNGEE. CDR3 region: CASSPSGGNEAFF. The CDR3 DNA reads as TGTGCCAGCAGCCCAAGCGGGGGGAATGAAGCTTTCTTT. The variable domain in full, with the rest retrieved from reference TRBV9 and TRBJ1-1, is DSGVTQTPKHLITATGQRVTLRCSPRSGDLSVYWYQQSLDQGLQFLIQYYNGEERAKGNILERFSAQQFPDLHSELNLSSLELGDSALYFCASSPSGGNEAFFGQGTRLTVV.

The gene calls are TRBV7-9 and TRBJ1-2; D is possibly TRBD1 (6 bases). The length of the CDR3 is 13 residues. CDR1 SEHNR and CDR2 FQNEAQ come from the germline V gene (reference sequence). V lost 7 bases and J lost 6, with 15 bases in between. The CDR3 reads CASTPGQSHGYTF. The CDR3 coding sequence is TGTGCCAGCACACCCGGACAGAGCCATGGCTACACCTTC. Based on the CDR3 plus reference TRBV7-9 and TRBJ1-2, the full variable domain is DTGVSQNPRHKITKRGQNVTFRCDPISEHNRLYWYRQTLGQGPEFLTYFQNEAQLEKSRLLSDRFSAERPKGSFSTLEIQRTEQGDSAMYLCASTPGQSHGYTFGSGTRLTVV.

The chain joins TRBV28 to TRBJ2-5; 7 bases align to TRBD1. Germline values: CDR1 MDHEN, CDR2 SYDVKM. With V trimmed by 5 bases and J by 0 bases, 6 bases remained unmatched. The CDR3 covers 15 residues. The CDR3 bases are TGTGCCAGCAGTCTATTAACAGGGGACCAAGAGACCCAGTACTTC. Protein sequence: CASSLLTGDQETQYF.

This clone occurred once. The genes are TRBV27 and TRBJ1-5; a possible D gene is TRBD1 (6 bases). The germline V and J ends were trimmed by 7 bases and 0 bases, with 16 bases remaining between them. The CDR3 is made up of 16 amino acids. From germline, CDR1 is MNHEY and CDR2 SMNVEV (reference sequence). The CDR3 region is CASTPLGGYSNQPQHF. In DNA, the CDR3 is TGTGCCAGCACCCCCCTTGGGGGCTATAGCAATCAGCCCCAGCATTTT.

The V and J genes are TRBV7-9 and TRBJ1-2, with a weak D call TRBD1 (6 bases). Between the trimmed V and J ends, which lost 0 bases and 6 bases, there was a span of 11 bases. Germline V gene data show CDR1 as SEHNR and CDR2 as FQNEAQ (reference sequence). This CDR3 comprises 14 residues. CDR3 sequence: CASSLAAPGDGYTF. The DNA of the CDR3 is TGTGCCAGCAGCTTAGCGGCCCCAGGGGATGGCTACACCTTC.

The CDR3 nucleotides read TGTGCCAGCAGCCAAGATTTGGACGGAGGGGAGACCCAGTACTTC. This translates into CASSQDLDGGETQYF. The chain carries TRBV3-1 (or the pseudogene TRBV3-2) and TRBJ2-5; a weak D match, TRBD2 (6 bases). CDR1 and CDR2 from the germline V gene are LGHDT and YNNKEL (reference sequence). This CDR3 is built from 15 residues. Trimming removed 0 bases at V and 5 bases at J, with 13 bases between.

The DNA for the CDR3 is TGTGCCAGCAGCTTAGAGGTGACTAGCGGCGAGCAGTACTTC. It is translated as CASSLEVTSGEQYF. V is TRBV7-9 and J is TRBJ2-7, with 9 bases matching TRBD2. Germline CDR1 reads SEHNR; CDR2 reads FQNEAQ (reference sequence). The CDR3 is 14 residues long. V shed 1 base and J 6 bases; nucleotides not matched to a gene: 4.

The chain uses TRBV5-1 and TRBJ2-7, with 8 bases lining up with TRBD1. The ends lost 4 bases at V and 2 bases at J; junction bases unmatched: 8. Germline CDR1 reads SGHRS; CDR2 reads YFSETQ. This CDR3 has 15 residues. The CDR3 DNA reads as TGCGCCAGCAGCCCAAAGCGGACAGGGACCTACGAGCAGTACTTC. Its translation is CASSPKRTGTYEQYF.